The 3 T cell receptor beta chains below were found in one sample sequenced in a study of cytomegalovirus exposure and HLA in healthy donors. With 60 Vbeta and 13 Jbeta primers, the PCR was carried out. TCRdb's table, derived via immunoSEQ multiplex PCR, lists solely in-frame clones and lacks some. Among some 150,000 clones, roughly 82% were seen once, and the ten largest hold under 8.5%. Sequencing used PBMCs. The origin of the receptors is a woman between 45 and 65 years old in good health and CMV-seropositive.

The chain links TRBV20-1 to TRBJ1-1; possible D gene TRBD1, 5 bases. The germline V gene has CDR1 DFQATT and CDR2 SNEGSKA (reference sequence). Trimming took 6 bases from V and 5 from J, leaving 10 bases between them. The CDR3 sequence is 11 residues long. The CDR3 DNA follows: TGCAGTGCCCCGGAGGGGACTGAAGCTTTCTTT. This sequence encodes CSAPEGTEAFF.

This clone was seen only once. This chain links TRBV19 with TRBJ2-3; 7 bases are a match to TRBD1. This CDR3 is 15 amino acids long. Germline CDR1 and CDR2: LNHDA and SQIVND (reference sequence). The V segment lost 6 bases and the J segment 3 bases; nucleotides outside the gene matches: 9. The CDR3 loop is CASSLGQVRTDTQYF. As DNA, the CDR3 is TGTGCCAGTAGCCTCGGACAGGTACGGACAGATACGCAGTATTTT.

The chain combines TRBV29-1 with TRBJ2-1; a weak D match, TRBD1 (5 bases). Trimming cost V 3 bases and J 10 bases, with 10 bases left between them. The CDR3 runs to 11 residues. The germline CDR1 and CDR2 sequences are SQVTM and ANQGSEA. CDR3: CSVDLAGEQFF. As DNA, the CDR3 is TGCAGCGTTGACCTGGCAGGGGAGCAGTTCTTC.